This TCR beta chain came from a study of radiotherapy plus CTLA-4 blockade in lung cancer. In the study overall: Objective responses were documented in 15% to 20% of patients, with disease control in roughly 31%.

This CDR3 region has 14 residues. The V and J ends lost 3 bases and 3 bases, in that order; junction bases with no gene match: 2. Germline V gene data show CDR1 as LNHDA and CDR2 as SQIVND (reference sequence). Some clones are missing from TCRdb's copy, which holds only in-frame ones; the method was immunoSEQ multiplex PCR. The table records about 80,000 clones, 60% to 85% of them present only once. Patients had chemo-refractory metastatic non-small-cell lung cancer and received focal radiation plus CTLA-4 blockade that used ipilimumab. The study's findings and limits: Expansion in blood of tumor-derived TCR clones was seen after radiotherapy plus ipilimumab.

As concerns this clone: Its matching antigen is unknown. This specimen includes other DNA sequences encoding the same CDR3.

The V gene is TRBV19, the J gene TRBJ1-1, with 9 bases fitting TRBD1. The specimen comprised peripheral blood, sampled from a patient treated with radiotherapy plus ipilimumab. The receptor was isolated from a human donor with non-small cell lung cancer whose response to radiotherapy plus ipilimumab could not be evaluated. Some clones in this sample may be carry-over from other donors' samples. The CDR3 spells CASSIDRGYTEAFF. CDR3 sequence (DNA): TGTGCCAGTAGTATTGACAGGGGGTACACTGAAGCTTTCTTT. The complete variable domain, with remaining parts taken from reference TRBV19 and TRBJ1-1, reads DGGITQSPKYLFRKEGQNVTLSCEQNLNHDAMYWYRQDPGQGLRLIYYSQIVNDFQKGDIAEGYSVSREKKESFPLTVTSAQKNPTAFYLCASSIDRGYTEAFFGQGTRLTVV.